This T cell receptor (beta chain) came from a study of cytomegalovirus exposure and HLA in healthy donors (dated by TCRdb to about 2017). As for the study more broadly: A later analysis indicated that the 95 to 150 validation repertoires were generated on the platform also employed for the approximately 670 repertoires of the first cohort. The study was designed to test whether signatures of past pathogen exposure could be identified by cataloging public T cell receptors. In addition to the first cohort of hundreds of subjects, a separate validation cohort of 100 to 150 different subjects was used. To predict cytomegalovirus infection status, the study combined high-throughput TCR immunosequencing, statistical association of individual TCRs with disease status, and machine learning.

The investigation overall reported the following: It was suggested by the authors that the approach could potentially be generalized to other disease states and immunological phenotypes. A total of 164 TCR beta chains were listed by the study as associated with cytomegalovirus. While some public TCRs were present in many individuals, most TCR sequences turned up only very rarely across donors. A later analysis found that TCRs clustered in the first cohort also tended to co-occur in the 130 or so validation repertoires, with approximately 95% of cluster scores above 0. A later analysis had no HLA typing for the validation cohort, so co-occurrence there was scored across all 130 or so repertoires. In vitro tests confirmed that a few of the cytomegalovirus-associated TCR beta chains recognize cytomegalovirus antigens. Cytomegalovirus status was reported to be diagnosed by the classifier with high specificity and sensitivity in both the original and validation cohorts.

The CDR3 runs 17 residues from the cysteine to the phenylalanine. The retained sequence is limited to the CDR3, 51 bases, with the frame set at the first base. Trimming accounts for 5 bases at V and 0 bases at J, while the number of junction bases matched to no gene is 9. The germline V gene (reference sequence) provides CDR1 SEHNR and CDR2 FQNEAQ. A note on this clone: Its target antigen remains unknown. No base quality information exists; no much larger clone differs at one position.

The library was obtained by the immunoSEQ multiplex PCR assay. Per the authors' processing: A statistical classification framework was built for diagnosing cytomegalovirus status from the catalog of TCR beta chain sequences. TCRdb obtained this table from immuneACCESS and retained in-frame rearrangements with V and J assigned. These tables miss some clones; where compared with another copy, unresolved V genes account for less than half of the shortfall, and the remainder is unexplained. V and J calls and clone size are as listed in that table; D and trimming were resolved from the DNA. This sample has about 200,000 clones in its table, and more than 75% of those were observed once. The ten largest clonotypes hold about 2% of the sample. Separate from the approximately 670-subject first cohort, the validation cohort of 120 subjects was the group to which the donors belonged.

The sequence was obtained from a woman under 30 in good health and CMV-seropositive. Sequencing used PBMCs. This chain is built from TRBV7-9 and TRBJ2-4; 8 junctional bases match TRBD2. The nucleotides are TGTGCCAGCAGCCCCCTCGGAAGCGGGAGAGCCAAAAACATTCAGTACTTC. It specifies CASSPLGSGRAKNIQYF.